Here is one TCR beta chain with its context. Its antigen is undetermined. The data stem from a study of OX40 agonist ivuxolimab in advanced cancers. Study details: At 0.01 to 10 mg/kg, ivuxolimab was administered intravenously to patients every 2 weeks. Study results and caveats: Not determined was the antigen specificity of the expanded peripheral T cells. Both blood CD4+ and CD8+ T cells showed clonal growth by week 6 at 0.1 to 3.0 mg/kg.

Some clones are missing from TCRdb's copy, which holds only in-frame ones; the method was immunoSEQ multiplex PCR. This table holds around 44,000 clones, around 85% found once. This CDR3 region has 16 residues. The germline CDR1 and CDR2 sequences are SGHRS and YFSETQ. Losses at the gene ends were 4 bases for V and 5 bases for J; bases not matched to a gene: 9. The genes are TRBV5-1 and TRBJ2-5; 12 nucleotides match TRBD2. This specimen consisted of CD4+ or CD8+ T cells sorted from blood, obtained in a trial of the OX40 agonist ivuxolimab. This clonotype was obtained from an adult with an advanced solid tumor such as melanoma, head and neck, liver or kidney cancer. The CDR3 reads CASSPQTSGSYETQYF. CDR3 DNA sequence: TGCGCCAGCAGCCCGCAGACTAGCGGGAGTTACGAGACCCAGTACTTC. The full variable domain, in which reference TRBV5-1 and TRBJ2-5 provide the parts outside the CDR3, is KAGVTQTPRYLIKTRGQQVTLSCSPISGHRSVSWYQQTPGQGLQFLFEYFSETQRNKGNFPGRFSGRQFSNSRSEMNVSTLELGDSALYLCASSPQTSGSYETQYFGPGTRLLVL.